This T cell receptor (beta chain) originates from a study of cytomegalovirus exposure and HLA in healthy donors. Study-level findings and limits: Most TCR sequences were seen very rarely across donors, but some public TCRs occurred in many. In a later analysis, the majority of CMV-associated beta chains seemingly showed HLA restriction. In presence/absence analyses, roughly uniform sequencing depth across donors was assumed.

The sample holds a few counts of this clone. Its target is unknown. There are 13 residues in the CDR3. The V segment lost 5 bases and the J segment 5 bases; nucleotides outside the gene matches: 3. CDR1 is SGHRS and CDR2 is YFSETQ in the germline V gene. PCR amplification relied on 60 Vbeta primers (plus 13 Jbeta primers). Some clones are missing from TCRdb's copy, which holds only in-frame ones; the method was immunoSEQ multiplex PCR. The data contain some 140,000 clones, 73% of them seen just once; the ten biggest clones take up roughly 1.3%. The sample taken for sequencing was PBMCs. This receptor was obtained from a woman aged 40-49 years in good health and CMV-seronegative. This chain uses TRBV5-1 with TRBJ1-5, with 8 bases identical to TRBD1. The CDR3 reads CASRTGDDQPQHF. CDR3 DNA: TGCGCCAGCAGGACAGGGGACGATCAGCCCCAGCATTTT.